These 20 T cell receptor beta chains share one sample of origin, sequenced in a study of tumour-infiltrating T cells in Burkitt lymphoma. Assay: immunoSEQ multiplex PCR; the TCRdb copy retains only in-frame clones and omits some. The sample has about 15,000 clones; roughly 73% are singletons. The sequenced sample consisted of tumor tissue. The receptors come from a human donor with diffuse large B-cell lymphoma.

The chain couples TRBV5-1 to TRBJ2-2; perhaps TRBD1 as D (6 bases). Germline assignment: CDR1 SGHRS and CDR2 YFSETQ. Deletions cut 8 bases from V and 1 base from J, with 12 bases between. The CDR3 is made up of 14 amino acids. In DNA form, the CDR3 reads TGCGCCAGTAGACAGGAGATGAACACCGGGGAGCTGTTTTTT. The encoded protein is CASRQEMNTGELFF.

The J gene is TRBJ2-5, the V gene TRBV30, with D perhaps TRBD2 (6 bases). The DNA end is more similar to TRBJ2-7, so the J call may be wrong. The CDR3 loop spans 14 amino acids. The germline CDR1 and CDR2 sequences are GTSNPN and SVGIG (reference sequence). In DNA, the CDR3 is TGTGCCTGGAGAATAGGAGGGAGCTCCTACGAGCAGTACTTC. Amino acid sequence: CAWRIGGSSYEQYF.

In this sample, this clone turned up once. The rearrangement links TRBV27 to TRBJ2-3; TRBD1 matches 7 bases. Germline lookup yields CDR1 MNHEY and CDR2 SMNVEV (reference sequence). The CDR3 spans 14 residues. Trimming cost V 5 bases and J 1 base; bases outside gene matches: 3. The CDR3 DNA is TGTGCCAGCAGTCACAGGGGTGGCACAGATACGCAGTATTTT. Translation: CASSHRGGTDTQYF.

J is TRBJ1-2 and V is TRBV9; D might be TRBD1 (5 bases). The CDR3 is 15 amino acids. Germline CDR1 is SGDLS and CDR2 is YYNGEE. V was cut by 5 bases and J by 2 bases, with 16 bases left in between. The CDR3 sequence is CASRPRGGENYGYTF. CDR3 DNA: TGTGCCAGCAGACCCCGTGGGGGAGAGAACTATGGCTACACCTTC.

The rearrangement links TRBV2 to TRBJ2-5, with D tentatively TRBD2 (7 bases). V lost 4 bases, J lost 3 bases, and 15 bases lay in between. The CDR3 totals 15 residues. The germline V gene has CDR1 SNHLY and CDR2 FYNNEI. This CDR3 reads CASSARGAREETQYF. The CDR3 DNA sequence: TGTGCCAGCAGTGCCCGGGGGGCCCGAGAAGAGACCCAGTACTTC.

This rearrangement joins TRBV9 to TRBJ2-3; D not certain. V dropped 2 bases and J dropped 1 base, with 14 bases sitting between them. The CDR3 extends over 16 amino acids. Germline V gene data show CDR1 as SGDLS and CDR2 as YYNGEE. The CDR3 DNA is TGTGCCAGCAGCGTCATCGGTCCTAGGCGCACAGATACGCAGTATTTT. Encoded protein: CASSVIGPRRTDTQYF.

In its sample, this clone was seen once. The chain carries TRBV6-5 and TRBJ1-5; D remains unclear. The CDR3 spans 13 residues. V was shortened by 4 bases and J by 5 bases, with 9 bases between the two germline ends. Germline V gives CDR1 MNHEY, CDR2 SVGAGI. DNA of the CDR3: TGTGCCAGCAGTTCTTTCCCCGATCAGCCCCAGCATTTT. Translating gives CASSSFPDQPQHF.

In regard to this clone: Germline is not matched at one junction end, which may reflect a read error. Other nucleotide sequences in the sample specify the same CDR3. The chain carries TRBV29-1 and TRBJ2-7; D gene uncertain. The CDR3 sequence is 14 residues long. CDR1 is SQVTM, CDR2 ANQGSEA, per germline. CDR3: CSVEGTPTSYEQYF. For the CDR3, the DNA is TGCAGCGTTGAAGGGACCCCGACTTCCTACGAGCAGTACTTT.

The gene calls are TRBV6-5 and TRBJ1-3, with D unclear. Deletions cut 1 base from V and 0 bases from J, with 4 bases between. CDR3 length equals 14 residues. Germline-derived CDR1 and CDR2 are MNHEY and SVGAGI. CDR3 sequence reads: CASSYLGSGNTIYF. CDR3 nucleotides: TGTGCCAGCAGTTACTTAGGCTCTGGAAACACCATATATTTT.

This clone is categorized as large. The chain has TRBV25-1 and TRBJ2-7; 13 bases map to TRBD2. Trimming cost V 7 bases and J 10 bases; bases outside gene matches: 4. Germline V gene sequence: CDR1 MGHDK, CDR2 SYGVNS. The CDR3 totals 12 residues. The CDR3 DNA is TGTGCCAGCAAAGGGACTAGCGGGATACAGTACTTC. This encodes CASKGTSGIQYF.

This clone was found a few times. V usage is TRBV11-2 and J usage is TRBJ2-1; 7 nucleotides line up with TRBD2. The germline gives CDR1 SGHAT, CDR2 FQNNGV. The junction had 4 bases not matched to a gene; V was cut back by 5 bases and J by 6 bases. The CDR3 consists of 13 residues. The CDR3 protein is CASSLSGFNEQFF. In nucleotides, the CDR3 is TGTGCCAGCAGCCTTAGCGGGTTCAATGAGCAGTTCTTC.

This chain links TRBV19 with TRBJ1-1; D remains ambiguous. In germline, CDR1 is LNHDA, CDR2 SQIVND (reference sequence). V was pared by 4 bases and J by 1 base, with 16 bases between. This CDR3 is 16 amino acids long. CDR3 coding DNA: TGTGCCAGTAGTACCCCAGGAGTGGGGAGGAACACTGAAGCTTTCTTT. Translating it yields CASSTPGVGRNTEAFF.

V and J are TRBV9 and TRBJ2-2; possibly TRBD2 for D (5 bases). This CDR3 has 14 amino acids. Germline lookup yields CDR1 SGDLS and CDR2 YYNGEE. The ends were cut back, 1 base at V and 3 bases at J, with 7 bases in the middle. The CDR3 protein is CASSVMRDTGELFF. The CDR3 DNA reads TGTGCCAGCAGCGTAATGAGGGACACCGGGGAGCTGTTTTTT.

The J gene is TRBJ2-2, the V gene TRBV27, with a weak D call TRBD2 (5 bases). The CDR3 is 13 amino acids. Germline CDR1 and CDR2: MNHEY and SMNVEV (reference sequence). With 7 bases removed from V and 6 bases from J, the gap between germline ends came to 12 bases. Here the CDR3 DNA reads TGTGCCAGCAACGACTACGGCGCCGGGGAGCTGTTTTTT. It encodes CASNDYGAGELFF.

The V call is TRBV5-1, the J call TRBJ1-5; TRBD1 is a possible D gene (5 bases). Germline CDR1 and CDR2: SGHRS and YFSETQ. V dropped 0 bases and J dropped 7 bases, with 8 bases sitting between them. This CDR3 has 13 residues. In DNA form, the CDR3 reads TGCGCCAGCAGCTTGGCCGGGGACCAGCCCCAGCATTTT. Protein product: CASSLAGDQPQHF.

The chain couples TRBV7-9 to TRBJ1-1; 9 bases align to TRBD1. There are 14 residues in the CDR3. CDR1 is SEHNR and CDR2 is FQNEAQ in the germline V gene (reference sequence). Losses at the gene ends were 4 bases for V and 5 bases for J; bases not matched to a gene: 5. The CDR3 is CASSSVTGGTEAFF. CDR3 bases: TGTGCCAGCAGCTCCGTGACAGGGGGGACTGAAGCTTTCTTT.

This chain connects TRBV2 to TRBJ2-5, with TRBD2 identical over 9 bases. CDR1 SNHLY and CDR2 FYNNEI come from the germline V gene. V shed 3 bases, J shed 0 bases, and the junction held 5 bases outside the gene matches. CDR3 length equals 16 residues. The CDR3 DNA sequence: TGTGCCAGCAGTGATGGCCTAGCGGGGAACCAAGAGACCCAGTACTTC. It codes for CASSDGLAGNQETQYF.

The chain has TRBV6-5 and TRBJ1-2; unclear D gene. The CDR3 has 14 amino acids. The germline gives CDR1 MNHEY, CDR2 SVGAGI. V dropped 2 bases and J dropped 4 bases, with 11 bases sitting between them. The CDR3 here is CASSYGIGLYGYTF. For the CDR3, the DNA is TGTGCCAGCAGTTACGGGATAGGGCTCTATGGCTACACCTTC.

The rearrangement uses TRBV7-9 and TRBJ2-7; D possibly corresponds to TRBD2 (5 bases). Germline V lookup: CDR1 SEHNR, CDR2 FQNEAQ (reference sequence). Trimming shortened V by 5 bases and J by 0 bases, and 11 bases separated the two germline ends. CDR3 length: 14 residues. As DNA, the CDR3 is TGTGCCAGCAGCCCCCGGGGATCCTCCTACGAGCAGTACGTC. Its translation is CASSPRGSSYEQYV.

This rearrangement joins TRBV6-5 to TRBJ2-2, with D possibly TRBD2 on 5 matching bases. V shed 3 bases and J shed 4 bases, with 6 bases lying between them. Germline V gene data show CDR1 as MNHEY and CDR2 as SVGAGI. The CDR3 is made up of 13 amino acids. The CDR3 DNA follows: TGTGCCAGCAGTTATGCGGGCACCGGGGAGCTGTTTTTT. This encodes CASSYAGTGELFF.